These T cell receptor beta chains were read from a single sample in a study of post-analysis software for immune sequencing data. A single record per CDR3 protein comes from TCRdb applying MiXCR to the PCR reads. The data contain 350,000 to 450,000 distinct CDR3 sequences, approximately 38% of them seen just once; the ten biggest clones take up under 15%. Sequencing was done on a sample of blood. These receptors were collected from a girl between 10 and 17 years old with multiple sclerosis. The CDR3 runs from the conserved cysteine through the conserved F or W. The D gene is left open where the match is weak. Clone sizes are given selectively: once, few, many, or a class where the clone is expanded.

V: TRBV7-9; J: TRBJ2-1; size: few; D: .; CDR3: CASSTTVNEQFF; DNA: TGTGCCAGCAGCACGACAGTTAATGAGCAGTTCTTC
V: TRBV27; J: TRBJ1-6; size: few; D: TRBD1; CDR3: CASSFHGQGYSPLHF; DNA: TGTGCCAGCAGTTTCCACGGACAGGGTTATTCACCCCTCCACTTT
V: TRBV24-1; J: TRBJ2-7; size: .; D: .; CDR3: CATSLPIPGKETQYF; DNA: TGTGCCACCAGTTTACCTATTCCCGGGAAAGAGACTCAGTACTTC
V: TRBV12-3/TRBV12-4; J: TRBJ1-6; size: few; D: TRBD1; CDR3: CASSLGQGLNSPLHF; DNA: TGTGCCAGCAGCCTAGGACAGGGCCTTAATTCACCCCTCCACTTT
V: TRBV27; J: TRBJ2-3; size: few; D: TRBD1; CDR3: CASSVHYYRGRPDTQYF; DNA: TGTGCCAGCAGCGTCCACTATTACAGGGGGCGCCCAGATACGCAGTATTTT
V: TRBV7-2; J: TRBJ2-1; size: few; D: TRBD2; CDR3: CASNKLAGGHNEQFF; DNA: TGTGCCAGCAACAAACTAGCGGGGGGGCACAATGAGCAGTTCTTC
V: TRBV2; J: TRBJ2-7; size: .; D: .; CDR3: CASVTSEQYF; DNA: TGTGCCAGCGTCACAAGTGAGCAGTACTTC
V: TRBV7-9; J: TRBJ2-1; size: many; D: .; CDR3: CASSPLRGSSYNEQFF; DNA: TGTGCCAGCAGCCCGCTCCGGGGAAGCTCCTACAATGAGCAGTTCTTC
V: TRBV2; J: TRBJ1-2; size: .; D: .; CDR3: CASSESRVLNYGYTF; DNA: TGTGCCAGCAGTGAATCTCGGGTCCTTAACTATGGCTACACCTTC
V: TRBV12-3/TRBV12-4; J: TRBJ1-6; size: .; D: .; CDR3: CASRQLELSPLHF; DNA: TGTGCCAGCAGACAGCTCGAGCTGTCACCCCTCCACTTT
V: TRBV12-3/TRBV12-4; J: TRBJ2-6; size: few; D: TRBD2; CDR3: CASSLAGPGANVLTF; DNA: TGTGCCAGCAGCTTAGCGGGCCCTGGGGCCAACGTCCTGACTTTC
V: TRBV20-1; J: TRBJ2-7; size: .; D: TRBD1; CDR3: CSADRDRGYEQYF; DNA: TGCAGTGCTGACCGGGACAGGGGATACGAGCAGTACTTC
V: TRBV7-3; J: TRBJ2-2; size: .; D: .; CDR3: CASSLTGSPNTGELFF; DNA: TGTGCCAGCAGCTTAACGGGGAGTCCTAACACCGGGGAGCTGTTTTTT
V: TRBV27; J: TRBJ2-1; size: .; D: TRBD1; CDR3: CASSLWTGDNEQFF; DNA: TGTGCCAGCAGTCTTTGGACAGGGGACAATGAGCAGTTCTTC
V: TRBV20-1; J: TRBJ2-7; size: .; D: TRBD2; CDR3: CSARPWPGGSYEQYF; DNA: TGCAGTGCTAGACCCTGGCCGGGGGGCTCCTACGAGCAGTACTTC
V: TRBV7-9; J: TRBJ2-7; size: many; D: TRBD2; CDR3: CASSLRGYEQYF; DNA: TGCGCCAGCAGCTTGCGGGGGTACGAGCAGTACTTC
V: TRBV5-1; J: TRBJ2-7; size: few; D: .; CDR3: CASRREYEQYF; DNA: TGCGCCAGCAGACGAGAGTACGAGCAGTACTTC
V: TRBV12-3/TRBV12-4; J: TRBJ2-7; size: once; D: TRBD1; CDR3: CACSSSGGAQYEQYF; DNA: TGTGCCTGCAGTTCTTCAGGGGGCGCGCAGTACGAGCAGTACTTC
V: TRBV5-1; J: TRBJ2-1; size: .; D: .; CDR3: CASSFSTGRDEQFF; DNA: TGCGCCAGCAGCTTCTCGACAGGGAGGGATGAGCAGTTCTTC
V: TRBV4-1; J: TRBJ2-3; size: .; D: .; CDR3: CASSHLGAADTQYF; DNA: TGCGCCAGCAGCCACCTGGGGGCCGCAGATACGCAGTATTTT
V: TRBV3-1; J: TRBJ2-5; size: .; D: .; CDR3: CASALTGAQETQYF; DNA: TGTGCCAGCGCTCTAACGGGCGCCCAAGAGACCCAGTACTTC
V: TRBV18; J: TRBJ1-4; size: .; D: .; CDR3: CASSPDRFNEKLFF; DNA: TGTGCCAGCTCACCCGACAGATTTAATGAAAAACTGTTTTTT
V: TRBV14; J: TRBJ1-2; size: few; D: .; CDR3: CASSPRGYTF; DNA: TGTGCCAGCAGCCCCCGAGGCTACACCTTC
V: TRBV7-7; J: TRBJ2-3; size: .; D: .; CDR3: CASSLAPDSSTDTQYF; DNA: TGTGCTAGCAGCTTAGCGCCTGATTCTAGCACAGATACGCAGTATTTT
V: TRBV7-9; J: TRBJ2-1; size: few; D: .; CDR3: CASSPPRDDVQFF; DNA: TGTGCCAGCAGCCCGCCCCGGGACGACGTACAGTTCTTC
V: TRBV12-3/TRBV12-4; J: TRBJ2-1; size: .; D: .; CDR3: CASSSLDNEQFF; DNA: TGTGCCAGCAGTTCCCTAGACAATGAGCAGTTCTTC
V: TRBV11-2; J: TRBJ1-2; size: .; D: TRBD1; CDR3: CASSLVGGANYGYTF; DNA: TGTGCCAGCAGCTTAGTAGGGGGCGCGAACTATGGCTACACCTTC
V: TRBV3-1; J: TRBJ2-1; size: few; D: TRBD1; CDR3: CASSRDRADEQFF; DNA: TGTGCCAGCAGCCGGGACAGGGCCGATGAGCAGTTCTTC
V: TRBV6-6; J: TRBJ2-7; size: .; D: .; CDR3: CASRTLQREAPYEQYF; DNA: TGTGCCAGCAGAACTCTGCAGCGAGAGGCCCCCTACGAGCAGTACTTC
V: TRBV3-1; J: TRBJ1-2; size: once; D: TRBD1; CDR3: CASSQERQDRPSPIYGYTF; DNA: TGTGCCAGCAGCCAAGAACGGCAGGACAGGCCCTCACCCATTTATGGCTACACCTTC
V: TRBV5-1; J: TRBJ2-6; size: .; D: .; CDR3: CASSSRGRSGANVLTF; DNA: TGCGCCAGCAGCTCCAGGGGGAGGTCTGGGGCCAACGTCCTGACTTTC
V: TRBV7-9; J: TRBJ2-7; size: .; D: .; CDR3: CASSLPSKAEQYF; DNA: TGTGCCAGCAGCCTCCCTTCTAAAGCGGAGCAGTACTTC
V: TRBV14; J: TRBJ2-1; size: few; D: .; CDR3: CASSQGPMQFF; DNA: TGTGCCAGCAGCCAAGGACCCATGCAGTTCTTC
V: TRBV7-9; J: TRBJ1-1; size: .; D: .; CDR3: CASSLVGGGVVGTEAFF; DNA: TGTGCCAGCAGCTTGGTAGGTGGGGGAGTAGTGGGCACTGAAGCTTTCTTT
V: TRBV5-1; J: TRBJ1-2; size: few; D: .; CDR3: CASSPVGAGYGYTF; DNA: TGCGCCAGCAGCCCCGTGGGGGCAGGCTATGGCTACACCTTC
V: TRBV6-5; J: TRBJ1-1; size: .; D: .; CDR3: CASRYGVLNTEAFF; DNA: TGTGCCAGCAGGTACGGGGTCTTGAACACTGAAGCTTTCTTT
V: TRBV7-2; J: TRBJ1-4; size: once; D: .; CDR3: CASSLAPGPTNEKLFF; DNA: TGTGCCAGCAGCTTAGCGCCGGGTCCAACTAATGAAAAACTGTTTTTT
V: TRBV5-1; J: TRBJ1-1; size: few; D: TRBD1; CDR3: CASSFRTGNTEAFF; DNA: TGCGCCAGCAGCTTCAGGACAGGAAACACTGAAGCTTTCTTT